The 5 T cell receptor beta chains in this list originate from one sample, sequenced in a study of human T cells and chemical hapten exposure. Time point indicated: pre-sensitization, week 0. Treatment denoted: therapeutic diphenylcyclopropenone sensitization with weekly scalp DPC. TCRdb ran MiXCR on the RACE reads and lists one entry per CDR3 protein. The sample holds over 70,000 distinct CDR3 sequences, less than 15% seen once. Source: whole blood, taken in connection with sensitization to the hapten diphenylcyclopropenone (DPC). The receptors were gathered from a woman between 45 and 60 years old with alopecia areata. Some clones in this sample may be carry-over from other donors' samples.

This clonotype was found many times. This chain links TRBV10-3 with TRBJ1-1; no clear D. The CDR3 runs to 15 residues. Per germline, CDR1 ENHRY and CDR2 SYGVKD. Trimming left V 2 bases short and J 1 base short, with 11 bases between. The CDR3 here is CAISEMDGRNTEAFF. CDR3 nucleotide sequence: TGTGCCATCAGTGAGATGGACGGAAGGAACACTGAAGCTTTCTTT.

J is TRBJ2-3 and V is TRBV7-2; D possibly corresponds to TRBD2 (6 bases). Trimming removed 10 bases from V and 4 bases from J, with 18 bases in between. The CDR3 length is 14 residues. Germline V lookup: CDR1 SGHTA, CDR2 FQGNSA. The CDR3 loop is CATIKAGQPDTQYF. The CDR3 nucleotides read TGTGCCACCATAAAAGCGGGTCAGCCAGATACGCAGTATTTT.

This clonotype was found a few times. The CDR3 DNA sequence: TGTGCCAGCAGCCGCAGACAGGGGTCAAAATACAATGAGCAGTTCTTC. As protein: CASSRRQGSKYNEQFF. This chain connects TRBV3-1 to TRBJ2-1; TRBD1 matches 8 bases. The V and J ends lost 4 bases and 4 bases, in that order; junction bases with no gene match: 9. Germline V gene data show CDR1 as LGHDT and CDR2 as YNNKEL (reference sequence). This CDR3 comprises 16 residues.

A few counts support this clonotype. The chain combines TRBV6-5 with TRBJ1-2; 9 bases map to TRBD1. There are 14 residues in the CDR3. CDR1 and CDR2 from the germline V gene are MNHEY and SVGAGI. The V segment lost 4 bases and the J segment 8 bases; nucleotides outside the gene matches: 8. The CDR3 DNA sequence: TGTGCCAGCAGTTCCGCCGGGACAGGGCGCGGCTACACCTTC. Translating gives CASSSAGTGRGYTF.

This clonotype was seen ten or more times. This CDR3 is CASRPAGAKNIQYF. DNA for the CDR3: TGTGCCAGCAGACCAGCGGGAGCCAAAAACATTCAGTACTTC. The chain has TRBV11-2 and TRBJ2-4, with a weak D call TRBD2 (6 bases). In germline, CDR1 is SGHAT, CDR2 FQNNGV. V was trimmed by 6 bases and J by 0 bases, leaving 9 bases between them. This CDR3 is built from 14 residues.